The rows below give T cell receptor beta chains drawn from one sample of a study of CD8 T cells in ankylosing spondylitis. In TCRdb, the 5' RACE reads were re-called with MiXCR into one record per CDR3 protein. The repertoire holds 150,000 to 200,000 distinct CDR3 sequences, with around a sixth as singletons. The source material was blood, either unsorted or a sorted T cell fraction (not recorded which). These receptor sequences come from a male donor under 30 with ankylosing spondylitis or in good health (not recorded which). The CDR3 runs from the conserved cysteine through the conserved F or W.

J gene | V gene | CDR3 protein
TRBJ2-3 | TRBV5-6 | CASSAPAVTTTDTQYF
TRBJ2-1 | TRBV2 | CASRAQGVPEQFF
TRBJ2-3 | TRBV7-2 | CASSLGGDRRDTQYF
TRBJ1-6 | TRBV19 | CASNPQGGISPLHF
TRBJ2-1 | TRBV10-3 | CAISLTSGGDHEQFF
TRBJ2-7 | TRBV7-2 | CASSFGGDIYEQYF
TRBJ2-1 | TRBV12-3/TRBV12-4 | CASSFDWDYNEQFF
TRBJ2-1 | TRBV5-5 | CASTRGNSGYNEQFF
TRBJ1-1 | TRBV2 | CASSEAWYGGTNTEAFF
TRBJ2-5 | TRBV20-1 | CSTKPRLVRETQYF
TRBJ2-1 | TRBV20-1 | CSATARAYNEQFF
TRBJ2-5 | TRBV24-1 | CATSDFRGEPQETQYF
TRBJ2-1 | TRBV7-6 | CASSPLGSGNEQFF
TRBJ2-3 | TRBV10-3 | CAISESNQGGTDTQYF
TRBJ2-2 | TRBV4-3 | CASSPHAAGNTGELFF
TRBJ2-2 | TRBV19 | CASSIAEGLVTGELFF
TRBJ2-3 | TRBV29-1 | CSVPRTSGNTDTQYF
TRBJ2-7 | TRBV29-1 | CSVETDYEQYF
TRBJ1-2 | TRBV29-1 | CSVVSGLGGYTF
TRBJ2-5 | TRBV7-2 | CASSYLRETQYF
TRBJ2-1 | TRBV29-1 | CSVGLLTGTSVYNEQFF
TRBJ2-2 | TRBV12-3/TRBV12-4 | CASSLKGIAGELFF
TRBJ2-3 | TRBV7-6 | CASSLAGSGRDTQYF
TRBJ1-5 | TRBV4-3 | CASSQGTDSQPQHF
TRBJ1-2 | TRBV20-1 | CSAPHDRESRGYTF
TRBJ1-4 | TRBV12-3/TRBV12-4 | CASSKNALAGAREKLFF
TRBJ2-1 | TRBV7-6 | CASSLVGGYNEQFF
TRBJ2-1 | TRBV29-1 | CSVDARMRAGGGNEQFF
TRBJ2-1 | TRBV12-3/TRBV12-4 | CASRTTGLRNEQFF